These T cell receptor beta chains were read from a single sample in a study of blood T cell repertoires in COVID-19. Assay: immunoSEQ multiplex PCR; the TCRdb copy retains only in-frame clones and omits some. The repertoire holds a few hundred thousand clones, with 85% as singletons. Sequencing was done on a sample of peripheral blood. These receptors originate from a woman between 18 and 30 years old with acute or convalescent COVID-19. Each CDR3 is given with its conserved first and last residue. The D gene is left open where the match is weak. Some rows have no size entry. The others give once, few or many, or a class for an expanded clone.

CDR3: CASSLGRGSQETQYF; DNA: TGCGCCAGCAGCTTGGGGAGGGGCAGCCAAGAGACCCAGTACTTC; size: NA; D: NA; J: TRBJ2-5; V: TRBV5-1
CDR3: CASSREIQETQYF; DNA: TGTGCCAGTAGTAGGGAGATTCAAGAGACCCAGTACTTC; size: NA; D: NA; J: TRBJ2-5; V: TRBV19
CDR3: CASRVTGAAFF; DNA: TGTGCCAGCAGGGTGACAGGGGCAGCTTTCTTT; size: NA; D: TRBD1; J: TRBJ1-1; V: TRBV25-1
CDR3: CASGSGAPYGYTF; DNA: TGTGCCAGCGGTTCGGGAGCCCCCTATGGCTACACCTTC; size: NA; D: NA; J: TRBJ1-2; V: TRBV6-5
CDR3: CASSLRFLFFYTF; DNA: TGTGCCAGCAGCCTCCGGTTCCTGTTTTTCTACACCTTC; size: NA; D: NA; J: TRBJ1-2; V: TRBV5-4
CDR3: CASSLALGGDYGYTF; DNA: TGCGCCAGCAGCTTGGCTCTCGGAGGTGACTATGGCTACACCTTC; size: NA; D: NA; J: TRBJ1-2; V: TRBV5-1
CDR3: CASSVRTGDSNTEAFF; DNA: TGTGCCAGCAGCGTAAGGACAGGAGACTCGAACACTGAAGCTTTCTTT; size: NA; D: TRBD1; J: TRBJ1-1; V: TRBV9
CDR3: CAGSQGTDTEAFF; DNA: TGCGCCGGATCACAGGGGACAGACACTGAAGCTTTCTTT; size: NA; D: TRBD1; J: TRBJ1-1; V: TRBV10-1
CDR3: CASLGTGKYEQYF; DNA: TGTGCCAGCCTCGGGACAGGGAAATACGAGCAGTACTTC; size: NA; D: TRBD1; J: TRBJ2-7; V: TRBV27
CDR3: CAATSGGYNEQFF; DNA: TGTGCCGCGACTAGCGGGGGCTACAATGAGCAGTTCTTC; size: NA; D: TRBD2; J: TRBJ2-1; V: TRBV6-5
CDR3: CATSDANLQAGNSSPLHF; DNA: TGTGCCACCAGTGACGCAAACCTCCAGGCAGGGAACAGTTCACCCCTCCACTTT; size: once; D: NA; J: TRBJ1-6; V: TRBV24-1
CDR3: CASSVGGQPEKLFF; DNA: TGTGCCAGCAGCGTAGGCGGCCAGCCTGAAAAACTGTTTTTT; size: NA; D: NA; J: TRBJ1-4; V: TRBV9
CDR3: CASSPGTGGGNTIYF; DNA: TGTGCCAGCAGTCCCGGGACAGGCGGCGGAAACACCATATATTTT; size: NA; D: TRBD1; J: TRBJ1-3; V: TRBV13
CDR3: CASSLRLDSFEFRGYTF; DNA: TGTGCCAGTAGTCTAAGACTGGATTCCTTCGAATTCCGAGGCTACACCTTC; size: NA; D: NA; J: TRBJ1-2; V: TRBV19